These T cell receptor beta chains were read from a single sample in a study of cytomegalovirus exposure and HLA in healthy donors. Profiled with immunoSEQ multiplex PCR; TCRdb holds only in-frame clones, not every one. The sample has 140,000 or so clones, almost 80% seen once. The sample consisted of PBMCs. The receptor source for this set is a woman younger than 45 in good health and CMV-seronegative. Each CDR3 is given with its conserved first and last residue. A D gene is named only where the DNA matches it firmly. Size tells how often a clone was seen (once, few, many) or the class of an expanded clone, and some rows leave it out.

TRBV2	TRBD1	TRBJ1-1	14	-	CASSLQGANTEAFF	TGTGCCAGCAGCTTACAGGGGGCTAACACTGAAGCTTTCTTT
TRBV5-1	TRBD2	TRBJ2-1	15	-	CASSFGLAGDNEQFF	TGCGCCAGCAGCTTCGGACTAGCGGGGGATAATGAGCAGTTCTTC
TRBV6-5	-	TRBJ2-2	14	-	CASSYEISDGELFF	TGTGCCAGCAGTTACGAGATATCCGACGGGGAGCTGTTTTTT
TRBV25-1	TRBD1	TRBJ1-4	16	few	CASSGTGTSTNEKLFF	TGTGCCAGCAGTGGGACAGGGACTTCAACTAATGAAAAACTGTTTTTT
TRBV5-1	-	TRBJ2-5	13	-	CASSPGTAETQYF	TGCGCCAGCAGCCCGGGAACTGCAGAGACCCAGTACTTC
TRBV27	-	TRBJ1-2	14	-	CASSLFGQGNGYTF	TGTGCCAGCAGTTTATTCGGCCAGGGTAATGGCTACACCTTC
TRBV27	-	TRBJ2-7	13	-	CASRHRGGDEQYF	TGTGCCAGCAGACACAGGGGGGGAGACGAGCAGTACTTC
TRBV27	-	TRBJ1-2	13	-	CASRAGFNYGYTF	TGTGCCAGCAGGGCAGGGTTTAACTATGGCTACACCTTC
TRBV10-3	TRBD1	TRBJ1-1	14	-	CAISPRTGLTEAFF	TGTGCCATCAGTCCCAGGACAGGGCTCACTGAAGCTTTCTTT
TRBV9	TRBD1	TRBJ2-4	11	-	CASGTGSIQYF	TGTGCATCCGGGACAGGGAGCATTCAGTACTTC